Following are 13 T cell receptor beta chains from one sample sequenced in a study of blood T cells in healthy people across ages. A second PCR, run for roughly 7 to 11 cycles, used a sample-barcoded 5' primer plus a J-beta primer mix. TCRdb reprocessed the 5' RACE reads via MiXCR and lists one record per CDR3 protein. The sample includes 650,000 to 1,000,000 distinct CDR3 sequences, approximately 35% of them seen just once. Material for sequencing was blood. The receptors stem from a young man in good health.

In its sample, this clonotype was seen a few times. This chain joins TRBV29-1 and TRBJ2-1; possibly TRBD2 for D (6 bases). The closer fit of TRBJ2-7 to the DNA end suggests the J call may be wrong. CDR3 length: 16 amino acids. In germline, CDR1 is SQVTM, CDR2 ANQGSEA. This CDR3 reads CSVVLGGASSYNEQYF. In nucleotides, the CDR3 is TGCAGCGTTGTTTTGGGGGGTGCTAGCTCCTACAATGAGCAGTACTTC.

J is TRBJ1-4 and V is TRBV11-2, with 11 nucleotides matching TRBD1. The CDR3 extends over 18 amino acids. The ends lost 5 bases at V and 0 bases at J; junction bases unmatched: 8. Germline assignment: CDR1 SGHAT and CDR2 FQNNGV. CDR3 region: CASSITTGQGATNEKLFF. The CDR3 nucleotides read TGTGCCAGCAGCATTACTACGGGACAGGGGGCAACTAATGAAAAACTGTTTTTT.

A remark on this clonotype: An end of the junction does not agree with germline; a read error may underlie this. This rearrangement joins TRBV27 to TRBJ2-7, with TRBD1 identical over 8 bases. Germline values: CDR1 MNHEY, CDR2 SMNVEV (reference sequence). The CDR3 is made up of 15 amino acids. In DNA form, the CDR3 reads TGTGCCAGCAGTCCTACAGGGGGTTTAATCTACGAGCAGAACTTC. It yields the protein CASSPTGGLIYEQNF.

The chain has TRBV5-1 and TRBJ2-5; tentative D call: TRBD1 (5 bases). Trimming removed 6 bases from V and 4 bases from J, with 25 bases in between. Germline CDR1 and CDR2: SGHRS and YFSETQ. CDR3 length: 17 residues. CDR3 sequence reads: CASKKTATNTLGETQYF. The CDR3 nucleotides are TGCGCCAGCAAGAAGACAGCGACGAATACACTTGGAGAGACCCAGTACTTC.

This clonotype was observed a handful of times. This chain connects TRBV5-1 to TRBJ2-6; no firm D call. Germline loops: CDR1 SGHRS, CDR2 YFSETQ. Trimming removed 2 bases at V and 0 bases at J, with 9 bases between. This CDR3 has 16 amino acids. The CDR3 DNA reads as TGCGCCAGCAGCTTAACAGTAGTCTCTGGGGCCAACGTCCTGACTTTC. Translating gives CASSLTVVSGANVLTF.

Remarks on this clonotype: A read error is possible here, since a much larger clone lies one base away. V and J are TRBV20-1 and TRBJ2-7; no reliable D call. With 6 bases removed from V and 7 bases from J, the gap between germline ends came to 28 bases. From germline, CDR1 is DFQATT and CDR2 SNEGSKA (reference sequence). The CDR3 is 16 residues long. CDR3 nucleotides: TGCAGTGCCGATCGCCCAGTATACGGGTTCTACAATGAGCAGTACTTC. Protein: CSADRPVYGFYNEQYF.

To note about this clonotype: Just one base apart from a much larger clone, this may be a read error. For the CDR3, the DNA is TGCAGTGCTCGAAAAAGCAATCAGCCCCAGTATTTT. Translation: CSARKSNQPQYF. This chain connects TRBV20-1 to TRBJ1-5; no firm D call. The J call is uncertain, as TRBJ2-3 better fits the DNA end. Germline V gene sequence: CDR1 DFQATT, CDR2 SNEGSKA (reference sequence). The CDR3 length is 12 residues.

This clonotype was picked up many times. The DNA of the CDR3 is TGCGCCAGCAGCTTGGAGCTGGAGACAGAATCATACGAGCAGTACTTC. Its protein product is CASSLELETESYEQYF. J is TRBJ2-7 and V is TRBV5-1, with D perhaps matching TRBD1 (5 bases). The CDR3 spans 16 residues. Trimming pared 0 bases from V and 4 bases from J, leaving 17 bases between. Germline assignment: CDR1 SGHRS and CDR2 YFSETQ.

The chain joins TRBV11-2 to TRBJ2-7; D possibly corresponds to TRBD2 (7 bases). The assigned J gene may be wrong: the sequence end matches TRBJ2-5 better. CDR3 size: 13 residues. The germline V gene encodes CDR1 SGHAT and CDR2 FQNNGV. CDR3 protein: CASSGGAGETQYF. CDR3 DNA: TGTGCCAGCAGCGGGGGGGCTGGAGAGACCCAGTACTTC.

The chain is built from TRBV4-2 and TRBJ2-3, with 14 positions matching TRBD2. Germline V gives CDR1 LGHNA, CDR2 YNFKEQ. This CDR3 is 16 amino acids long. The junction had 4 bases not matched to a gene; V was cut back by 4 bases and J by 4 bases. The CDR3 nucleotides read TGTGCCAGCAGCCGAGGACTAGCGGGGGGTCCAGATACGCAGTATTTT. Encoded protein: CASSRGLAGGPDTQYF.

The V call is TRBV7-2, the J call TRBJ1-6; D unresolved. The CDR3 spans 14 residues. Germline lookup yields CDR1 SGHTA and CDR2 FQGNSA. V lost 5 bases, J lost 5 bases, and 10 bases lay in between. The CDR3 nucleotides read TGTGCCAGCAGCCCAGCCCTTCATAATTCACCCCTCCACTTT. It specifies CASSPALHNSPLHF.

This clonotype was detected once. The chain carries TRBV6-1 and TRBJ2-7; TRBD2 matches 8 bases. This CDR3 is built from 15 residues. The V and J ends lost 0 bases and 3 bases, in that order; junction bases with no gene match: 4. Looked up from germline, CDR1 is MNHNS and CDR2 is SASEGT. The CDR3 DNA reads TGTGCCAGCAGTGAAGCTCGGGGGGGAGGCTACGAGCAGTACTTC. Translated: CASSEARGGGYEQYF.

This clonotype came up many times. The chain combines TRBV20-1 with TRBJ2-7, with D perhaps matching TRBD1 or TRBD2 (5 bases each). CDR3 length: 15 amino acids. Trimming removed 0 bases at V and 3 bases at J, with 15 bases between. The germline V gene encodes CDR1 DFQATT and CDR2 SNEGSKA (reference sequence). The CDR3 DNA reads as TGCAGTGCTAGAGATCAGGGACGGTTGAGCTACGAGCAGTACTTC. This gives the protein CSARDQGRLSYEQYF.